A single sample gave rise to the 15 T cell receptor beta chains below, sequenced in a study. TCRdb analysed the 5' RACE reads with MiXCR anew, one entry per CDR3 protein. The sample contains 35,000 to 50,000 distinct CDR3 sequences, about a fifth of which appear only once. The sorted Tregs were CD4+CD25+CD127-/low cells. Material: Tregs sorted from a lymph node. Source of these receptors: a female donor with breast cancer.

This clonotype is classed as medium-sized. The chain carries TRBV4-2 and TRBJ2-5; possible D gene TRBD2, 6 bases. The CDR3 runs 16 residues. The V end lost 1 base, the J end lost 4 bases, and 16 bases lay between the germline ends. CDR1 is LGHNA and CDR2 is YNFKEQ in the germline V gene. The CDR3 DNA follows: TGTGCCAGCAGCCAAGTTGGAACGGGAGAGGGAGAGACCCAGTACTTC. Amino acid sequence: CASSQVGTGEGETQYF.

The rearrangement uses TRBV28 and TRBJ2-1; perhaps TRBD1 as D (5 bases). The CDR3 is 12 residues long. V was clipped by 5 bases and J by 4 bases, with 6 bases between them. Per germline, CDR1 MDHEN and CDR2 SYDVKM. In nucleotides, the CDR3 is TGTGCCAGCAGTCCAGGGTACAATGAGCAGTTCTTC. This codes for CASSPGYNEQFF.

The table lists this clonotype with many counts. The CDR3, as DNA: TGTGCCAGCAGTAAATGGGACACCGGAGGCAATGAGCAGTTCTTC. This gives the protein CASSKWDTGGNEQFF. The gene calls are TRBV6-1 and TRBJ2-1; D is perhaps TRBD1 (6 bases). The germline V gene has CDR1 MNHNS and CDR2 SASEGT. The V end lost 5 bases, the J end lost 6 bases, and 17 bases lay between the germline ends. The CDR3 covers 15 residues.

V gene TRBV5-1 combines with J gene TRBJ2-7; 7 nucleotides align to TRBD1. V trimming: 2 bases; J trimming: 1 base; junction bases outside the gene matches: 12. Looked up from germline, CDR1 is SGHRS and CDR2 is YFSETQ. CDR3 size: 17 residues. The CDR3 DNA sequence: TGCGCCAGCAGCTTACCTCGACAGGGACATTGGTCCTACGAGCAGTACTTC. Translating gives CASSLPRQGHWSYEQYF.

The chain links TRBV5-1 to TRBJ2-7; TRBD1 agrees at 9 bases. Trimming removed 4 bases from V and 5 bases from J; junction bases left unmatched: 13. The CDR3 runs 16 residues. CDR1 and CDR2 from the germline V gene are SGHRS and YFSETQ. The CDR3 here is CASSPGPGTGLNEQYF. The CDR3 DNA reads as TGCGCCAGCAGCCCGGGGCCCGGGACAGGGCTGAACGAGCAGTACTTC.

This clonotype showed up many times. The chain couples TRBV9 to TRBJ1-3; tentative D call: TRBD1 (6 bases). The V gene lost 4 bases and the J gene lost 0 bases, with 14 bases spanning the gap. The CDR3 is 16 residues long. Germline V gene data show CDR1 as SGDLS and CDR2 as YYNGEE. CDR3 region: CASSPGALASGNTIYF. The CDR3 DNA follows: TGTGCCAGCAGCCCAGGGGCCCTCGCCTCTGGAAACACCATATATTTT.

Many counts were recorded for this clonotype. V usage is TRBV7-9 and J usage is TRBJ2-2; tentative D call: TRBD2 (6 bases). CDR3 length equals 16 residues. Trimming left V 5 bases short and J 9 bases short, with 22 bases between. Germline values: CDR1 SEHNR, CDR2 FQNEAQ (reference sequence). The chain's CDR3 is CASSGWGRIMDRELFF. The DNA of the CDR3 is TGTGCCAGCAGCGGATGGGGGAGGATTATGGACAGGGAGCTGTTTTTT.

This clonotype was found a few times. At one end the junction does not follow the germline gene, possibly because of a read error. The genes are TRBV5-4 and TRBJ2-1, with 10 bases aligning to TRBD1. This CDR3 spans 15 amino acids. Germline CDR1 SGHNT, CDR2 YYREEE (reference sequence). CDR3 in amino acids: CASRQDRGSMNEQFF. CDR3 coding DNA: TGTGCTAGCAGGCAGGACAGGGGGAGTATGAATGAGCAGTTCTTC.

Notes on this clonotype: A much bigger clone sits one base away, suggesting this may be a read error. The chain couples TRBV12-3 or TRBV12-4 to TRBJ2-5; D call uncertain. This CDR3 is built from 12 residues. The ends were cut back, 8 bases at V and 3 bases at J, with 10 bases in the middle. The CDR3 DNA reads TGTGCCAGCGGTTCTGAAGAAGAGACCCAGTACTTC. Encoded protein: CASGSEEETQYF.

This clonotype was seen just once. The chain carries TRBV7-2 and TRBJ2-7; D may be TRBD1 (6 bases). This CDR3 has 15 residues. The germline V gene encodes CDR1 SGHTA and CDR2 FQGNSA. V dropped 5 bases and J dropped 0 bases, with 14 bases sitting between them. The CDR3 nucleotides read TGTGCCAGCAGCCACAGGGAGTACGGCTCCTACGAGCAGTACTTC. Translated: CASSHREYGSYEQYF.

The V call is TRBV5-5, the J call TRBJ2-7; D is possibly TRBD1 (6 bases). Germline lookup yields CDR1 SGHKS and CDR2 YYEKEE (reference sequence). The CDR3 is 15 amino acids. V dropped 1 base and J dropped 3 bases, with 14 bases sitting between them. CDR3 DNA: TGTGCCAGCAGCTTGTTCCCACAGGGAAGCTACGAGCAGTACTTC. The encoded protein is CASSLFPQGSYEQYF. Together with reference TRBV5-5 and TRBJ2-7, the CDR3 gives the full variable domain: DAGVTQSPTHLIKTRGQQVTLRCSPISGHKSVSWYQQVLGQGPQFIFQYYEKEERGRGNFPDRFSARQFPNYSSELNVNALLLGDSALYLCASSLFPQGSYEQYFGPGTRLTVT.

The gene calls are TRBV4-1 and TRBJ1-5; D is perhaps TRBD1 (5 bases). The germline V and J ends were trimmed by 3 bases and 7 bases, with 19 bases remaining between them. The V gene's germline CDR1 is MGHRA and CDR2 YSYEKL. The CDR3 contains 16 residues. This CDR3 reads CASSQMNLVGGQPQHF. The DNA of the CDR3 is TGCGCCAGCAGCCAGATGAATCTGGTCGGGGGACAGCCCCAGCATTTT.

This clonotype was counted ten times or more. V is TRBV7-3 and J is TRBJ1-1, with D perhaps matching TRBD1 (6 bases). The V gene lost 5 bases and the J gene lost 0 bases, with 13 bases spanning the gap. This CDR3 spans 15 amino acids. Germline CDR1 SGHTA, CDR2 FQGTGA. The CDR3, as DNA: TGTGCCAGCAGCGTGGGACATACGCTGAACACTGAAGCTTTCTTT. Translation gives CASSVGHTLNTEAFF.

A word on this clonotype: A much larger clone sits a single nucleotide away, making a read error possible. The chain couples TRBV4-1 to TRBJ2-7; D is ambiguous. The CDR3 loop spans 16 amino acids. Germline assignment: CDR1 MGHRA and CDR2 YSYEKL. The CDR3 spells CAGSQEGRITAYEQYF. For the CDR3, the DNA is TGCGCCGGCAGCCAAGAAGGGCGGATAACCGCCTACGAGCAGTACTTC.

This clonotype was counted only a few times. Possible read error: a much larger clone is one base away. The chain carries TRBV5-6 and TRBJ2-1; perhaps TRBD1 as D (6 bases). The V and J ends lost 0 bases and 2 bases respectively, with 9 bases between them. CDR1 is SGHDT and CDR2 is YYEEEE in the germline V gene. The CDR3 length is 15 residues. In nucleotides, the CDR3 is TGTGCCAGCAGCTTGGGTGACAGGCCCTACAATGAGCAGTTCTTC. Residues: CASSLGDRPYNEQFF.